The source of this T cell receptor beta chain is a study of CD8+ T cells in alopecia areata (dated by TCRdb to the late 2010s). Looking at the study overall: The treated patients took part in an open-label pilot trial in which moderate-to-severe alopecia areata was treated with oral tofacitinib at 5 to 10 mg twice daily. Tofacitinib was administered for 6 to 18 months, and 6 months of follow-up off drug were then conducted to assess delayed response and recurrence. Disease severity in treated patients was measured with the SALT score, which quantifies the percentage of affected scalp surface area. The study used high-throughput TCRbeta sequencing to examine T cell clonal expansion in alopecia areata, in both the C3H/HeJ mouse model and human patients. Scalp tissue and sorted CD4+ and CD8+ peripheral blood T cells from patchy and totalis/universalis alopecia areata patients and from healthy controls were covered by human TCRbeta sequencing. Biopsies were taken from tofacitinib-treated patients at baseline and at 4 and 24 weeks of treatment, and a later scalp biopsy was taken in several of the tofacitinib-treated patients. Scalp clonality was compared across normal scalp (n=4), patchy alopecia areata scalp (n=8), and alopecia totalis/universalis scalp (n=8). RNA was extracted with the PAXgene miRNA kit for fixed scalp, the miRNeasy kit for PBMCs, and the RNeasy kit for mouse skin. TCRbeta CDR3 regions were amplified by immunoSEQ multiplex PCR using 35 Vbeta forward and 13 Jbeta reverse primers.

The CDR3 goes from the cysteine to the phenylalanine over 13 residues. Left in the record is the CDR3 DNA by itself, 39 bases read in frame from the first base. The trim is 1 base for V and 5 bases for J, with a gap of 6 bases between the germline ends. The germline V gene gives CDR1 as MGHRA and CDR2 as YSYEKL. Explained via the paper, the time point label denotes: around 29 days on oral tofacitinib. The treatment or condition label here, explained by the study, means: oral pan-JAK inhibitor, 5-10 mg twice daily. From alopecia areata patients, peripheral blood was collected along with lesional scalp punch biopsies. PBMCs were isolated by density centrifugation and stained for CD3, CD4 and CD8, and CD4+ and CD8+ T cells were sorted on a FACSAria. The research as a whole found: Compared with mice, TCR sequences shared between patients were less clear, possibly partly because of HLA diversity across the patient population. Compared with normal scalp, lesional scalp, particularly in alopecia totalis/universalis, had higher clonality and more expanded CD8+ clones, which suggests antigenic drive. Scalp clonality and the number of expanded CD8+ clones among the top 100 scalp clones were significantly decreased by tofacitinib. Unlike mouse skin, where gammadelta T cells dominate, normal human skin contains resident alphabeta T cells that get sequenced too, which complicates analysis of the scalp TCR repertoire. The treated cohort was small, with a single nonresponder, so links between baseline CD8+ expansion and response need larger studies. Many expanded lesional clones were found to persist in scalp and blood during tofacitinib treatment, and relapse after treatment cessation may be partly explained by this persistence.

Library prep was done by the immunoSEQ multiplex PCR assay. For TCR sequencing, RNA was extracted from every sample and reverse transcribed into cDNA to serve as template. SuperScript III was used to make first-strand cDNA, primed with a 2:1 mix of oligo-dT and random hexamers. A synthetic immune receptor repertoire was used to gauge amplification bias, and whatever bias remained was removed computationally. Concerning the study's data processing: After raw reads were preprocessed to remove errors, the CDR3 was defined following IMGT conventions as running from the conserved cysteine to phenylalanine. To get clonality, Shannon entropy was normalized by log2 of the number of productive unique TCRs and the result was subtracted from 1. CD4 or CD8 identity of scalp clones was inferred by cross-referencing scalp TCRbeta sequences with sorted blood CD4 and CD8 repertoires. The immuneACCESS repertoire file appears here via TCRdb, limited to in-frame rearrangements. These files lack a portion of the clones; in checked studies, under half of the deficit traces to unresolved V genes, and the cause of the others is not known. That table furnishes V, J and clone size, whereas the DNA furnished D and trimming. The sample table contains more than 140,000 clones; only one count was recorded for around 87% of them. Together, the top ten hold roughly 13% of the sample.

Concerning this clone itself: No antigen is known for it. It has no much larger one-base neighbor in the sample; base qualities were not kept.

The TCR originated in a human donor with alopecia areata. Specimen: CD8+ T cells sorted from blood, collected at week 4, from a patient treated with tofacitinib. The receptor chain draws on TRBV4-1 and TRBJ2-1; the D gene cannot be resolved reliably. In nucleotides, the sequence is TGCGCCAGCAGCCAAGCCAGTAACAATGAGCAGTTCTTC. Translated, it gives CASSQASNNEQFF.